This T cell receptor (beta chain) is drawn from a study of early T cells in non-severe SARS-CoV-2 infection. Study details: Unsorted whole blood bulk RNA was sequenced, with unpaired chains.

Attachment of unique molecular identifiers to individual cDNA molecules was performed. TCRdb fed the 5' RACE reads into MiXCR, producing one record per CDR3 protein. The sample lists roughly 38,000 distinct CDR3 sequences, 5% to 6.5% occurring once. The germline gives CDR1 SGDLS, CDR2 YYNGEE. The CDR3 covers 14 residues. Trimming left V 2 bases short and J 6 bases short, with 11 bases between. This clonotype came up many times. The sequence was collected from an adult who was a healthcare worker with PCR-confirmed SARS-CoV-2 infection or an uninfected control (not recorded which). The chain recombines TRBV9 with TRBJ2-2, with TRBD1 as a possible D gene (5 bases). Source material: whole blood. The CDR3 here is CASSVRRVPGELFF. The DNA of the CDR3 is TGTGCCAGCAGCGTCCGCAGGGTTCCCGGGGAGCTGTTTTTT.